This T cell receptor beta chain was recovered during a study of blood T cell repertoires in COVID-19. For the study at large: Spain, Italy and the United States supplied samples that represented acute and convalescent COVID-19. From T cells, B-cell-depleted T cells, or PBMCs came the material, which was cDNA or gDNA.

Sequencing was performed with immunoSEQ multiplex PCR; in TCRdb, only in-frame clones are kept and a portion is missing. This sample has about 260,000 clones, with approximately 90% found just once. CDR1 SGHRS and CDR2 YFSETQ come from the germline V gene. This CDR3 has 14 residues. Trimming removed 5 bases from V and 0 bases from J, with 10 bases in between. V gene TRBV5-1 combines with J gene TRBJ2-3; D remains ambiguous. The sample comprised peripheral blood. This TCR was sampled from a woman aged 40 to 50 with acute or convalescent COVID-19. The DNA of the CDR3 is TGCGCCAGCAGGGTCCAGACTAGCACAGATACGCAGTATTTT. Its protein product is CASRVQTSTDTQYF.